A single sample is the source of the 3 T cell receptor beta chains below, sequenced in a study of T-cell memory formation after mild COVID-19. TCRdb itself ran the 5' RACE reads through MiXCR, one entry per CDR3 protein. Counted here are around 100,000 distinct CDR3 sequences, about 20% occurring once; the ten biggest clones make up approximately 40%. The sequenced material came from PBMCs or a T cell subset sorted from them (not recorded which). These receptors originate from a man aged 18 to 30 who had mild COVID-19 (a few samples of this study predate the infection). Cell type and time point are not known.

The sample holds many counts of this clonotype. V is TRBV4-1 and J is TRBJ2-2; D might be TRBD1 or TRBD2, each matching 6 bases. The V end was cut by 1 base, the J end by 7 bases, with 13 bases between. The CDR3 has 15 residues. CDR1 and CDR2 (germline): MGHRA, YSYEKL. The CDR3 DNA reads as TGCGCCAGCAGCCAAGGGGTAGGGGGAGGCGGGGAGCTGTTTTTT. Its protein product is CASSQGVGGGGELFF.

The chain uses TRBV11-2 and TRBJ2-2; weak D call: TRBD2 (5 bases). The germline V gene has CDR1 SGHAT and CDR2 FQNNGV. Trimming pared 1 base from V and 4 bases from J, leaving 13 bases between. The CDR3 is made up of 16 amino acids. The CDR3 coding sequence is TGTGCCAGCAGCTTAGGAGAGGGCGACCTCACCGGGGAGCTGTTTTTT. It codes for CASSLGEGDLTGELFF.

The chain combines TRBV18 with TRBJ2-7; tentatively, D is TRBD1 or TRBD2 (5 bases each). Germline CDR1 and CDR2: KGHSH and LQKENI. The CDR3 runs 12 residues. The ends were cut back, 3 bases at V and 2 bases at J, with 5 bases in the middle. The chain's CDR3 is CASSPGAYEQYF. CDR3 in DNA: TGTGCCAGCTCACCGGGGGCCTACGAGCAGTACTTC.